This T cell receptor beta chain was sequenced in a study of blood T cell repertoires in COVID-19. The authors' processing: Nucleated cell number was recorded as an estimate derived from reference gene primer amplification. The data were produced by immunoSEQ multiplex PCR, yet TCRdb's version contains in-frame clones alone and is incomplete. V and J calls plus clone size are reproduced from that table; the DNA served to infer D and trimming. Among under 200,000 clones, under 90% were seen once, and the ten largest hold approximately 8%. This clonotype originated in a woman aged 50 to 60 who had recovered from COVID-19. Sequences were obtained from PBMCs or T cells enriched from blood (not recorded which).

The CDR3 is CASSSGQTHSGNTIYF. The CDR3 DNA is TGTGCCAGCAGCTCGGGACAGACGCACTCTGGAAACACCATATATTTT. The V call is TRBV11-2, the J call TRBJ1-3; 7 bases match TRBD1. V shed 4 bases, J shed 0 bases, and the junction held 6 bases outside the gene matches. The CDR3 consists of 16 residues. Germline-derived CDR1 and CDR2 are SGHAT and FQNNGV.